The rows below give T cell receptor beta chains drawn from one sample of a study of T cell responses to AZD1222 COVID-19 vaccine. Profiling relied on immunoSEQ multiplex PCR, and the TCRdb table lists in-frame clones only, not all of them. The sample shows about 54,000 clones, nearly 90% of them seen only once. This specimen was peripheral blood, taken on day 0 of AZD1222 vaccination. These receptors were taken from an adult in good health. The CDR3 runs from the conserved cysteine through the conserved F or W. The order of the fields is CDR3 protein, CDR3 DNA, V gene, clone size, D gene, J gene. The D gene is left open where the match is weak. Some rows have no size entry. The others give once, few or many, or a class for an expanded clone.

CASSQGQGVLEEQYF TGTGCTAGCAGCCAGGGACAGGGGGTGCTTGAAGAGCAGTACTTC TRBV7-7 once TRBD1 TRBJ2-7
CASSPDRGRTDTQYF TGTGCCAGCAGCCCGGACAGGGGCCGCACAGATACGCAGTATTTT TRBV11-2 NA TRBD1 TRBJ2-3
CASGMRQGNTEAFF TGTGCCAGCGGAATGAGACAGGGGAACACTGAAGCTTTCTTT TRBV6-5 NA TRBD1 TRBJ1-1
CASTPGQAGTEAFF TGTGCCAGCACCCCGGGACAGGCAGGGACTGAAGCTTTCTTT TRBV6-5 NA TRBD1 TRBJ1-1
CASSIGRGYTEAFF TGTGCCAGTAGTATTGGCAGGGGATACACTGAAGCTTTCTTT TRBV19 NA NA TRBJ1-1
CASSRTVTSTDTQYF TGCGCCAGCAGTCGGACAGTCACTAGCACAGATACGCAGTATTTT TRBV10-1 NA NA TRBJ2-3
CASRREGGQPQHF TGTGCCTCCCGCCGGGAGGGGGGACAGCCCCAGCATTTT TRBV2 NA NA TRBJ1-5
CASSPRPYEQYF TGTGCCAGCAGCCCCCGCCCATACGAGCAGTACTTC TRBV7-8 NA NA TRBJ2-7
CASSPSRQGNQPQHF TGTGCCAGCTCACCGTCCAGACAGGGCAATCAGCCCCAGCATTTT TRBV18 NA NA TRBJ1-5
CASSIGHARGYTF TGCGCCAGCAGTATCGGACACGCGAGAGGCTACACCTTC TRBV5-1 NA NA TRBJ1-2
CASTSRGHIRTEAFF TGTGCCAGCACCTCCAGGGGCCATATCCGAACTGAAGCTTTCTTT TRBV5-6 NA NA TRBJ1-1
CASSSLDSMNTEAFF TGTGCCAGCAGCTCCCTGGACAGTATGAACACTGAAGCTTTCTTT TRBV7-8 NA NA TRBJ1-1
CASSHTTGSNYGYTF TGTGCCAGCAGCCATACTACCGGGTCAAACTATGGCTACACCTTC TRBV9 NA NA TRBJ1-2
CASSLGTLNTEAFF TGTGCCAGCAGCTTAGGGACACTTAACACTGAAGCTTTCTTT TRBV7-9 once NA TRBJ1-1
CASSYSIGGELFF TGTGCCAGCAGTTACTCGATAGGAGGGGAGCTGTTTTTT TRBV6-6 few NA TRBJ2-2
CASSPIQGAGEKLFF TGTGCCAGCAGTCCGATCCAGGGGGCGGGGGAAAAACTGTTTTTT TRBV6-2/TRBV6-3 NA TRBD1 TRBJ1-4
CASSDASQYYGYTF TGTGCCAGCAGTGATGCCAGCCAGTACTATGGCTACACCTTC TRBV25-1 NA NA TRBJ1-2
CASSQDPGNTIYF TGTGCCAGTAGTCAGGACCCTGGAAACACCATATATTTT TRBV19 NA NA TRBJ1-3
CASSLYNEQFF TGTGCCAGCAGCCTCTACAATGAGCAGTTCTTC TRBV4-2 NA NA TRBJ2-1
CASSVVGGQALYEQYF TGTGCCAGCAGCGTCGTAGGCGGACAGGCCCTCTACGAGCAGTACTTC TRBV9 NA TRBD1 TRBJ2-7
CASSPGHRAIYSGNTIYF TGCGCCAGCAGCCCGGGACATCGGGCGATATACTCTGGAAACACCATATATTTT TRBV5-1 few NA TRBJ1-3
CASSPSERSGNTIYF TGTGCCAGCTCACCCTCCGAGCGCTCTGGAAACACCATATATTTT TRBV18 NA NA TRBJ1-3
CASSYSPSAGEQFF TGTGCCAGCAGTTACAGTCCCAGCGCCGGGGAGCAGTTCTTC TRBV6-5 NA NA TRBJ2-1
CASSWGGASGAHEQFF TGTGCCAGCAGCTGGGGTGGTGCTAGCGGGGCCCATGAGCAGTTCTTC TRBV5-4 NA TRBD2 TRBJ2-1
CASTAGAETQYF TGTGCCAGCACTGCAGGGGCAGAGACCCAGTACTTC TRBV6-4 NA NA TRBJ2-5
CASSLSDSNSPLHF TGTGCCAGCAGCCTTTCGGACAGTAATTCACCCCTCCACTTT TRBV3-1/TRBV3-2 NA NA TRBJ1-6
CASNTGTGELFF TGTGCCAGCAATACAGGGACCGGGGAGCTGTTTTTT TRBV6-5 NA NA TRBJ2-2